This T cell receptor beta chain was profiled in a study of cytomegalovirus exposure and HLA in healthy donors. This PCR relied on a set of 60 Vbeta primers and 13 Jbeta primers. The method was immunoSEQ multiplex PCR; TCRdb's version includes in-frame clones alone and lacks a portion of them. The sample comprises some 150,000 clones, roughly three quarters of which are singletons, and approximately 1.5% rests with the top ten. CDR3 length equals 16 residues. Germline CDR1 is MNHEY and CDR2 is SVGAGI. The ends lost 2 bases at V and 7 bases at J; junction bases unmatched: 2. Notes on the study in general: In terms of immune exposure information, only CMV serostatus was available. In an earlier analysis, in approximately 630 donors, most V segments appeared productive either ~87% or ~30% of the time. Overall, about 160 TCR beta chains were annotated as cytomegalovirus-associated.

Comment on this clone: Its antigen is as yet unknown.

The chain links TRBV6-5 to TRBJ2-1, with 16 bases fitting TRBD2. This clonotype originated in a woman aged 40 to 50 in good health and CMV-seronegative. Sequenced material: PBMCs. The CDR3 DNA follows: TGTGCCAGCAGTTACAGGGGACTAGCGGGGGGGAATGAGCAGTTCTTC. Encoded protein: CASSYRGLAGGNEQFF.